This is a list of T cell receptor beta chains from one sample in a study of cytomegalovirus exposure and HLA in healthy donors. Generated by immunoSEQ multiplex PCR, the TCRdb table keeps only in-frame clones and is missing some. The table records 98,000 or so clones, around three quarters of them present only once. Sequences were obtained from PBMCs. These receptors were taken from a man in his 60s in good health and CMV-seropositive. CDR3s include the opening cysteine and the closing phenylalanine or tryptophan. A D gene is named only where the DNA matches it firmly. Expanded clones are given a class, and other clones once, few, many or no size at all.

V gene,J gene,clone size,D gene,CDR3 protein,CDR3 DNA
TRBV9,TRBJ2-7,.,TRBD1,CASSPRTGSEQYF,TGTGCCAGCAGCCCTCGGACAGGGTCCGAGCAGTACTTC
TRBV4-1,TRBJ2-7,few,.,CASSQEPPPGQGKREQYF,TGCGCCAGCAGCCAAGAGCCCCCCCCAGGCCAGGGGAAGCGCGAGCAGTACTTC
TRBV7-6,TRBJ2-1,.,.,CASTLSADGGEQFF,TGTGCCAGCACACTTTCGGCAGACGGCGGTGAGCAGTTCTTC
TRBV27,TRBJ2-5,.,TRBD2,CASSPTGTSGGRETQYF,TGTGCCAGCAGTCCCACCGGGACTAGCGGGGGGCGGGAGACCCAGTACTTC
TRBV6-5,TRBJ1-4,.,TRBD1,CASRGTGGNEKLFF,TGTGCCAGCAGGGGGACAGGGGGTAATGAAAAACTGTTTTTT
TRBV7-6,TRBJ2-7,.,.,CASSLVGSSAGYEQYF,TGTGCCAGCAGCTTAGTCGGATCGAGCGCGGGCTACGAGCAGTACTTC
TRBV6-1,TRBJ2-1,once,.,CASIGDYNEQFF,TGTGCCAGCATCGGGGACTACAATGAGCAGTTCTTC
TRBV27,TRBJ2-3,.,TRBD2,CASSFGGGFTDTQYF,TGTGCCAGCAGTTTTGGCGGGGGATTCACAGATACGCAGTATTTT
TRBV6-1,TRBJ1-6,few,TRBD1,CASRLGQGEYSPLHF,TGTGCCAGCAGACTAGGACAGGGCGAGTATTCACCCCTCCACTTT
TRBV7-3,TRBJ2-1,once,.,CASSLGGLQYEQFF,TGTGCCAGCAGCTTGGGGGGGCTACAATATGAGCAGTTCTTC
TRBV5-1,TRBJ2-2,.,TRBD2,CASSIGLAWTGELFF,TGCGCCAGCAGCATAGGACTAGCGTGGACCGGGGAGCTGTTTTTT
TRBV21-1,TRBJ2-7,.,.,CASSRVPGSGAEQYF,TGTGCCAGCAGCAGGGTTCCGGGTAGCGGGGCGGAGCAGTACTTC
TRBV7-2,TRBJ2-3,.,.,CASSLEETEYTDTQYF,TGTGCCAGCAGCTTAGAGGAGACAGAATACACAGATACGCAGTATTTT
TRBV10-2,TRBJ1-6,.,.,CASGQMDSPLHF,TGCGCCAGCGGACAAATGGATTCACCCCTCCACTTT
TRBV10-2,TRBJ2-7,few,TRBD1,CASSESARTGLYEQYF,TGCGCCAGCAGTGAGTCGGCAAGGACAGGGCTCTACGAGCAGTACTTC
TRBV30,TRBJ1-5,.,.,CAWSASVGQPQHF,TGTGCCTGGAGTGCCTCGGTTGGTCAGCCCCAGCATTTT
TRBV5-1,TRBJ1-3,.,TRBD1,CASSYSGTVSSGNTIYF,TGCGCCAGCAGCTACTCCGGGACAGTGAGCTCTGGAAACACCATATATTTT
TRBV19,TRBJ1-6,.,.,CASSIQGSENSPLHF,TGTGCCAGTAGTATACAGGGGTCGGAGAATTCACCCCTCCACTTT
TRBV2,TRBJ2-3,.,.,CASSDRGTDTQYF,TGTGCCAGCAGTGATCGGGGGACAGATACGCAGTATTTT
TRBV4-2,TRBJ1-5,.,TRBD1,CASRQGINQPQHF,TGTGCCAGCAGACAGGGGATCAATCAGCCCCAGCATTTT
TRBV6-1,TRBJ1-5,.,.,CASRAPQNQPQHF,TGTGCCAGCAGGGCACCTCAAAATCAGCCCCAGCATTTT
TRBV7-9,TRBJ2-1,.,.,CASSRTGTNEQFF,TGTGCCAGCAGCCGAACAGGGACCAATGAGCAGTTCTTC
TRBV11-3,TRBJ2-5,.,.,CARWEQETQYF,TGTGCCCGCTGGGAGCAAGAGACCCAGTACTTC
TRBV7-8,TRBJ2-7,once,TRBD2,CASSLDSGGDWEQYF,TGTGCCAGCAGCTTAGATAGCGGGGGGGATTGGGAGCAGTACTTC
TRBV7-8,TRBJ2-7,.,TRBD2,CASSRERGPYEQYF,TGTGCCAGCAGCCGGGAGCGGGGGCCCTACGAGCAGTACTTC
TRBV6-6,TRBJ1-5,few,TRBD1,CASDRVRNQPQHF,TGTGCCAGCGACAGGGTTAGGAATCAGCCCCAGCATTTT
TRBV2,TRBJ2-1,.,TRBD1,CASRPPGQVVNEQFF,TGTGCCAGCAGACCGCCGGGACAGGTCGTAAATGAGCAGTTCTTC
TRBV19,TRBJ2-2,.,.,CASSMARGIAGELFF,TGTGCCAGTAGTATGGCCAGGGGTATCGCCGGGGAGCTGTTTTTT
TRBV7-8,TRBJ2-7,.,.,CASSLGGAGRYEQYF,TGTGCCAGCAGCTTAGGCGGGGCAGGGCGGTACGAGCAGTACTTC
TRBV7-9,TRBJ1-2,once,.,CASRGGQLDGYTF,TGTGCCAGCAGGGGGGGGCAATTGGATGGCTACACCTTC
TRBV6-5,TRBJ2-2,.,TRBD2,CASIPAGSYTGELFF,TGTGCCAGCATCCCAGCGGGAAGCTATACCGGGGAGCTGTTTTTT
TRBV30,TRBJ1-1,.,.,CARRPVDTEAFF,TGTGCCCGGAGGCCCGTAGACACTGAAGCTTTCTTT
TRBV7-2,TRBJ2-5,.,TRBD1,CASSLDRGTEVETQYF,TGTGCCAGCAGCTTGGACAGGGGGACGGAGGTGGAGACCCAGTACTTC